The present T cell receptor (beta chain) was sequenced within a study of breast tumors, draining lymph nodes, adjacent tissues. The lymph nodes were axillary draining lymph nodes from breast cancer patients. Each CDR3 protein is one row after TCRdb ran MiXCR on the multiplex PCR reads. This table has about 89,000 distinct CDR3 sequences, about 27% appearing once. CDR1 and CDR2 from the germline V gene are MNHNS and SASEGT. Trimming removed 1 base from V and 3 bases from J, with 13 bases in between. The CDR3 length is 15 residues. This clonotype was picked up many times. The specimen sequenced was axillary lymph node tissue. This chain connects TRBV6-1 to TRBJ2-7, with a tentative D call TRBD2 (6 bases). The TCR comes from a female donor with breast cancer. Some clones in this sample may be carry-over from other donors' samples. DNA for the CDR3: TGTGCCAGCAGTGAAGGGGCAGGGAGGAACTACGAGCAGTACTTC. It specifies CASSEGAGRNYEQYF.